The rows below give T cell receptor beta chains drawn from one sample of a study of T cell responses to AZD1222 COVID-19 vaccine. Clones were read by immunoSEQ multiplex PCR, and TCRdb kept only the in-frame ones, dropping some. The sample includes approximately 100,000 clones, more than 75% seen only once; the top ten take more than 10%. The sequenced sample was peripheral blood, obtained on day 0 of AZD1222 vaccination. Receptor source: an adult in good health. The CDR3 runs from the conserved cysteine through the conserved F or W. Each record gives: clone size, D gene, V gene, J gene, CDR3 DNA, CDR3 protein. The D gene is left open where the match is weak. Clone size is not always given. Where it is, it says once, few, many or a class for expanded clones.

>-|-|TRBV29-1|TRBJ1-2
TGCAGCGTTGGATCTGCCTCTAGCTATGGCTACACCTTC
CSVGSASSYGYTF
>-|TRBD1|TRBV7-6|TRBJ1-4
TGTGCCAGCAGCTCGACAGGGTCTCTCGGCGAAAAACTGTTTTTT
CASSSTGSLGEKLFF
>-|-|TRBV4-3|TRBJ2-1
TGCGCCAGCAGCCAAGAAATGGGGAACAATGAGCAGTTCTTC
CASSQEMGNNEQFF
>-|-|TRBV29-1|TRBJ2-3
TGCAGCGTTGTGGCTGTGCTAACTGGCACAGATACGCAGTATTTT
CSVVAVLTGTDTQYF
>once|-|TRBV7-8|TRBJ1-1
TGTGCCAGCAGCTTTGGGTCGAACACTGAAGCTTTCTTT
CASSFGSNTEAFF
>-|-|TRBV7-7|TRBJ2-5
TGTGCTAGCAGCTCATCCGGACAGCCTCCGGGGACCCAGTACTTC
CASSSSGQPPGTQYF
>-|-|TRBV28|TRBJ2-5
TGTGCCAGCAGTTTATATGCAGGGAGGGAGACCCAGTACTTC
CASSLYAGRETQYF
>-|-|TRBV24-1|TRBJ2-1
TGTGCCACCAGTGATTCTGGGGGGTTTCGGTACAATGAGCAGTTCTTC
CATSDSGGFRYNEQFF
>-|-|TRBV4-1|TRBJ1-1
TGCGCCAGCAGCCAAGTAGGGGTGAGAGGGCCGAACACTGAAGCTTTCTTT
CASSQVGVRGPNTEAFF
>-|-|TRBV7-2|TRBJ2-2
TGTGCCAGCAGCCCCACTGCGGGAGGGGAGCTGTTTTTT
CASSPTAGGELFF
>-|-|TRBV19|TRBJ1-1
TGTGCCAGTAGTACAACTGGACAGAGGATTGAAGCTTTCTTT
CASSTTGQRIEAFF
>-|-|TRBV6-5|TRBJ1-2
TGTGCCAGCGGGGGAGGTCAGGCCCTCTATGGCTACACCTTC
CASGGGQALYGYTF
>-|TRBD1|TRBV7-2|TRBJ1-4
TGTGCCAGCAGCTTAAATTACAGGGGACTGAATGAAAAACTGTTTTTT
CASSLNYRGLNEKLFF
>once|-|TRBV19|TRBJ1-1
TGTGCCACTTCAAAAAGGGGCGGGTGGAACACTGAAGCTTTCTTT
CATSKRGGWNTEAFF
>-|-|TRBV28|TRBJ2-1
TGTGCCAGCAGTTCTCAGCAGATGGGGCCTTACAATGAGCAGTTCTTC
CASSSQQMGPYNEQFF
>few|-|TRBV7-9|TRBJ2-1
TGTGCCAGCAGCCCCGAGGGGGCGGGAGGTCGGGATGAGCAGTTCTTC
CASSPEGAGGRDEQFF
>-|-|TRBV7-9|TRBJ2-4
TGTGCCAGCAGCTTAGGTGATGCGGCCCTCAAAAACATTCAGTACTTC
CASSLGDAALKNIQYF
>-|-|TRBV7-2|TRBJ2-5
TGTGCCAGCAGCTTAGTGACTACTAGTCCGAAGACCCAGTACTTC
CASSLVTTSPKTQYF
>-|TRBD1|TRBV27|TRBJ2-7
TGTGCCAGCAGTCCCAAATCAGGGGGCCCCTACGAGCAGTACTTC
CASSPKSGGPYEQYF
>-|TRBD1|TRBV18|TRBJ1-2
TGTGCCAGCTCACCTGAGGTCTGGGACAGGGGCGGCTACACCTTC
CASSPEVWDRGGYTF
>-|-|TRBV25-1|TRBJ1-6
TGTGCCAGCAGTGGCGCGCCTTACAATAATTCACCCCTCCACTTT
CASSGAPYNNSPLHF
>-|-|TRBV5-8|TRBJ2-4
TGTGCCAGCAGCTTGGGGCCCAAAAACATTCAGTACTTC
CASSLGPKNIQYF
>-|-|TRBV5-6|TRBJ1-2
TGTGCCAGCAGATTACAGGGTGCCTATGGCTACACCTTC
CASRLQGAYGYTF
>-|-|TRBV2|TRBJ1-1
TGTGCCAGCGGCGGACAGCCGAACACTGAAGCTTTCTTT
CASGGQPNTEAFF
>few|-|TRBV7-2|TRBJ2-1
TGTGCCAGCAGCGAACGGGGGAGCTCCTACAATGAGCAGTTCTTC
CASSERGSSYNEQFF
>-|-|TRBV5-4|TRBJ1-2
TGTGCCAGCAGCTTGGACGGTACGGAGACTAACTATGGCTACACCTTC
CASSLDGTETNYGYTF
>once|TRBD2|TRBV10-2|TRBJ2-2
TGCGCCAGCAGTGCTAGCGGGTCCGGGGAGCTGTTTTTT
CASSASGSGELFF
>-|-|TRBV18|TRBJ2-7
TGTGCCAGCTCCGGCGGACGGGAGCAGTACTTC
CASSGGREQYF
>few|-|TRBV6-2/TRBV6-3|TRBJ2-1
TGTGCCAGCAGTTACGGCCCTGGAGTGGAGTTCTTC
CASSYGPGVEFF
>-|TRBD1|TRBV6-5|TRBJ2-5
TGTGCCAGCAGTTACCCGGGACAGCTACAAGAGACCCAGTACTTC
CASSYPGQLQETQYF
>-|-|TRBV3-1/TRBV3-2|TRBJ2-1
TGTGCCAGCAGCCAAGAAGCCTTCAGTTACAATGAGCAGTTCTTC
CASSQEAFSYNEQFF
>-|-|TRBV4-1|TRBJ2-3
TGCGCCAGCAGCCAAGATGGGATGGATACGCAGTATTTT
CASSQDGMDTQYF
>-|TRBD1|TRBV19|TRBJ2-6
TGTGCCAGTAACGAGGTCGGTAAGGGGGCAGCCGGGGCCAACGTCCTGACTTTC
CASNEVGKGAAGANVLTF
>-|-|TRBV5-4|TRBJ2-7
TGTGCCAGCAGCTCCGGGGAAAGCAACGAGCAGTACTTC
CASSSGESNEQYF
>few|-|TRBV18|TRBJ1-2
TGTGCCAGCTCACCACGCCGGGAGCCTAACTATGGCTACACCTTC
CASSPRREPNYGYTF
>-|-|TRBV7-9|TRBJ1-2
TGTGCCAGCAGCTCTCAGGGAGTCCCGTATGGCTACACCTTC
CASSSQGVPYGYTF
>once|TRBD1|TRBV19|TRBJ2-5
TGTGCCAGTAGTATACTCCAGGGGGCCCAAGAGACCCAGTACTTC
CASSILQGAQETQYF
>-|TRBD1|TRBV2|TRBJ1-6
TGTGCCAGCAGGACGACAGGGCTTGGTAATTCACCCCTCCACTTT
CASRTTGLGNSPLHF
>few|-|TRBV5-1|TRBJ1-2
TGCGCCAGCAGCTCGGGCGTCAGTAACTATGGCTACACCTTC
CASSSGVSNYGYTF
>-|-|TRBV4-1|TRBJ1-2
TGCGCCAGCAGCCAAGATTCCTTTTCTTTTTGGAATGGCTACACCTTC
CASSQDSFSFWNGYTF
>-|-|TRBV25-1|TRBJ2-1
TGTGCCAGCAGTGGTGCGGGACGCTTTTACAATGAGCAGTTCTTC
CASSGAGRFYNEQFF
>-|-|TRBV5-1|TRBJ1-1
TGCGCCAGCAGCTTGGGCATCATGAACACTGAAGCTTTCTTT
CASSLGIMNTEAFF
>once|TRBD1|TRBV28|TRBJ1-1
TGTGCCAGCAGTTCCCCCTTTTCCGGACAGGAAGGTGGCACTGAAGCTTTCTTT
CASSSPFSGQEGGTEAFF